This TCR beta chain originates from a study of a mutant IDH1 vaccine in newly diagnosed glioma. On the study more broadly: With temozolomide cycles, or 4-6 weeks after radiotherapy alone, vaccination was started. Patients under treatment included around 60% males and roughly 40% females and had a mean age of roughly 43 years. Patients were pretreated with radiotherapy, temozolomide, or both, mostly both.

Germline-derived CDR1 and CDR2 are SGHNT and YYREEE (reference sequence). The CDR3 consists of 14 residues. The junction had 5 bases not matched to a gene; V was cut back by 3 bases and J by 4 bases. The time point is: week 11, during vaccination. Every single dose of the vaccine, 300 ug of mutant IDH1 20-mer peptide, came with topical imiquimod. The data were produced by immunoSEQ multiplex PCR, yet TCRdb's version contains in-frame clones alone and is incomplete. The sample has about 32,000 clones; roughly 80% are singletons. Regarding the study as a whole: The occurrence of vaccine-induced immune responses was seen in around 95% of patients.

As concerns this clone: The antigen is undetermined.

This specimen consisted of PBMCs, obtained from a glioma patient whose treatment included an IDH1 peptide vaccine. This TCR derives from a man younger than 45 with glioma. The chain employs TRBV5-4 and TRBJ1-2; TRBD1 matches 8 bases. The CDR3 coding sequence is TGTGCCAGCAGCTCCCGGACAGGGACCTATGGCTACACCTTC. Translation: CASSSRTGTYGYTF. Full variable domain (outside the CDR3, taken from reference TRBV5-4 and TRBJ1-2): ETGVTQSPTHLIKTRGQQVTLRCSSQSGHNTVSWYQQALGQGPQFIFQYYREEENGRGNFPPRFSGLQFPNYSSELNVNALELDDSALYLCASSSRTGTYGYTFGSGTRLTVV.